The T cell receptor beta chain under discussion was sequenced for a study of T-cell memory formation after mild COVID-19. Study details: The two donors had largely donor-specific TCR clusters. Notes on the study in general: That cross-reactive memory joined was suggested by some responding clones appearing in pre-infection memory.

A remark on this clonotype: Its antigen remains unidentified.

Germline V gene lookup returns CDR1 SGHDT and CDR2 YYEEEE. After removal of 2 bases from V and 4 bases from J, the junction contained 11 bases not matched to a gene. This CDR3 has 16 amino acids. The TCR alpha and TCR beta cDNA libraries, bearing sample barcodes and UMIs, were generated by 5'RACE using constant-segment primers. TCRdb re-called the 5' RACE reads through MiXCR, storing one row per CDR3 protein. Here the sample spans 290,000 or so distinct CDR3 sequences, approximately 20% being singletons. J is TRBJ2-5 and V is TRBV5-6; 7 nucleotides align to TRBD2. The material sequenced was PBMCs or a T cell subset sorted from them (not recorded which). The clonotype originates from a man between 18 and 29 years old who had mild COVID-19 (a few samples of this study predate the infection). Cell type and time point are not known. The CDR3 spells CASSFSRGGLGETQYF. The CDR3 region has the DNA TGTGCCAGCAGCTTTTCCCGGGGAGGGCTGGGAGAGACCCAGTACTTC.